The 19 T cell receptor beta chains in this list originate from one sample, sequenced in a study of graft-versus-host responses after intestinal transplantation. Their antigens remain unidentified. Produced via immunoSEQ multiplex PCR; TCRdb's table is partial and in-frame only. The sample carries fewer than 95,000 clones, 85% to 95% recorded once. Sequencing was performed on unstimulated CD8+ T cells sorted from spleen or lymph node cells, taken before intestinal transplant. The source is a human donor who received an intestinal transplant.

The chain is built from TRBV19 and TRBJ1-1; 7 positions match TRBD1. The CDR3 is 15 residues long. Germline assignment: CDR1 LNHDA and CDR2 SQIVND (reference sequence). The junction had 7 bases not matched to a gene; V was cut back by 4 bases and J by 2 bases. The CDR3 DNA is TGTGCCAGTAGTAGTGTACAGGGGCCCAACACTGAAGCTTTCTTT. Its translation: CASSSVQGPNTEAFF.

V usage is TRBV6-1 and J usage is TRBJ2-6; maybe TRBD1 (5 bases). The germline V gene encodes CDR1 MNHNS and CDR2 SASEGT. This CDR3 spans 16 amino acids. V shed 5 bases and J shed 3 bases, with 14 bases lying between them. The CDR3 spells CASSQVSGFGANVLTF. CDR3 coding DNA: TGTGCCAGCAGTCAAGTATCAGGGTTTGGGGCCAACGTCCTGACTTTC.

This rearrangement joins TRBV5-6 to TRBJ2-7, with D tentatively TRBD2 (6 bases). The CDR3 covers 13 residues. Germline loops: CDR1 SGHDT, CDR2 YYEEEE. V lost 7 bases, J lost 3 bases, and 14 bases lay in between. The CDR3 bases are TGTGCCAGCCTTTTGCAGGGAGGCTACGAGCAGTACTTC. This translates into CASLLQGGYEQYF.

This chain uses TRBV6-5 with TRBJ2-3; D uncertain. Trimming removed 2 bases from V and 6 bases from J, with 9 bases in between. This CDR3 is built from 13 residues. CDR1 and CDR2 from the germline V gene are MNHEY and SVGAGI. CDR3 nucleotides: TGTGCCAGCAGTTACAATCCTTCCGATACGCAGTATTTT. This gives the protein CASSYNPSDTQYF.

This sequence joins TRBV11-3 and TRBJ2-7, with D perhaps matching TRBD2 (5 bases). From germline, CDR1 is SGHNT and CDR2 YENEEA. The CDR3 extends over 13 amino acids. With 3 bases removed from V and 2 bases from J, the gap between germline ends came to 8 bases. Here the CDR3 DNA reads TGTGCCAGCAGCTTCGGGGAAACCTACGAGCAGTACTTC. Translation: CASSFGETYEQYF.

V and J are TRBV7-9 and TRBJ1-1; D is perhaps TRBD1 (5 bases). The germline gives CDR1 SEHNR, CDR2 FQNEAQ (reference sequence). The V and J ends lost 3 bases and 0 bases respectively, with 11 bases between them. CDR3 length: 15 residues. This CDR3 reads CASSLVAGLNTEAFF. The CDR3 DNA reads as TGTGCCAGCAGCTTGGTTGCAGGGCTGAACACTGAAGCTTTCTTT. The entire variable domain, with the rest obtained from reference TRBV7-9 and TRBJ1-1, is as follows: DTGVSQNPRHKITKRGQNVTFRCDPISEHNRLYWYRQTLGQGPEFLTYFQNEAQLEKSRLLSDRFSAERPKGSFSTLEIQRTEQGDSAMYLCASSLVAGLNTEAFFGQGTRLTVV.

This sequence joins TRBV27 and TRBJ2-7; D remains unclear. CDR1 is MNHEY and CDR2 is SMNVEV in the germline V gene (reference sequence). This CDR3 is built from 13 residues. Trimming took off 3 bases at V and 3 bases at J, with 9 bases between the two ends. The chain's CDR3 is CASSFGPVYEQYF. The CDR3 nucleotides are TGTGCCAGCAGTTTTGGGCCGGTCTACGAGCAGTACTTC.

CDR3 bases: TGTGCCAGTAGTGCCCAACAGTATAGCTCTGGGGCCAACGTCCTGACTTTC. Amino acid sequence: CASSAQQYSSGANVLTF. V usage is TRBV19 and J usage is TRBJ2-6; D gene unclear. The V and J ends lost 5 bases and 0 bases respectively, with 14 bases between them. The CDR3 contains 17 residues. CDR1 and CDR2 from the germline V gene are LNHDA and SQIVND (reference sequence).

This clone has just one count. This chain joins TRBV15 and TRBJ1-2; D possibly corresponds to TRBD1 (5 bases). The CDR3 is 14 residues long. Trimming pared 7 bases from V and 0 bases from J, leaving 12 bases between. Germline V gives CDR1 LNHNV, CDR2 YYDKDF (reference sequence). In nucleotides, the CDR3 is TGTGCCACCACCCCGTCAGGGTCTAACTATGGCTACACCTTC. It is translated as CATTPSGSNYGYTF.

This sequence joins TRBV7-2 and TRBJ2-5, with a weak D call TRBD2 (6 bases). The V end was cut by 1 base, the J end by 5 bases, with 14 bases between. Germline CDR1 is SGHTA and CDR2 is FQGNSA. CDR3 length: 15 residues. This CDR3 is CASSLVTRVDETQYF. The CDR3 nucleotides read TGTGCCAGCAGCTTAGTGACTAGAGTAGACGAGACCCAGTACTTC.

The chain employs TRBV11-2 and TRBJ1-4; D may be TRBD1 (6 bases). The CDR3 is made up of 14 amino acids. Trimming took off 5 bases at V and 8 bases at J, with 15 bases between the two ends. Germline values: CDR1 SGHAT, CDR2 FQNNGV. The CDR3: CASSLLFGGEKLFF. CDR3 coding DNA: TGTGCCAGCAGCCTATTGTTTGGGGGCGAAAAACTGTTTTTT.

In the case of this clone: Sequence at one end of the junction differs from germline and may be a read error. The J gene is TRBJ2-2, the V gene TRBV4-3; D is possibly TRBD2 (5 bases). The CDR3 is made up of 18 amino acids. Germline assignment: CDR1 LGHNA and CDR2 YSLEER. The CDR3 nucleotides are TGCGTCAGCAGCCAAGAATGGGCGAGGGTCGGAAACACCGGGGAGCTGTTTTTT. This gives the protein CVSSQEWARVGNTGELFF.

This clone was observed once. This chain uses TRBV5-1 with TRBJ2-3, with TRBD2 identical over 12 bases. The V gene end was trimmed by 0 bases and the J gene end by 0 bases; junction bases not matched to a gene: 8. The CDR3 is made up of 19 amino acids. The V gene's germline CDR1 is SGHRS and CDR2 YFSETQ. The CDR3 loop reads CASSLVGLAGTPSTDTQYF. The CDR3 nucleotides are TGCGCCAGCAGCTTGGTAGGACTAGCGGGGACCCCTAGCACAGATACGCAGTATTTT.

The chain recombines TRBV6-1 with TRBJ2-7; D perhaps matches TRBD2 (6 bases). Trimming left V 6 bases short and J 3 bases short, with 9 bases between. CDR1 MNHNS and CDR2 SASEGT come from the germline V gene. The CDR3 totals 12 residues. In DNA, the CDR3 is TGTGCCAGCAGCCGGGGACTCTACGAGCAGTACTTC. Its protein product is CASSRGLYEQYF.

The chain links TRBV7-7 to TRBJ2-3, with a tentative D call TRBD1 (6 bases). The CDR3 is 14 residues long. The germline V gene encodes CDR1 SSHAT and CDR2 FNYEAQ (reference sequence). V was trimmed by 5 bases and J by 3 bases, leaving 12 bases between them. In nucleotides, the CDR3 is TGTGCCAGCAGCGCCACAGGGCTGACAGATACGCAGTATTTT. Protein product: CASSATGLTDTQYF.

Comments on this clone: Other DNA sequences in this specimen translate into the identical CDR3. Here the CDR3 reads CASSVGGGTYEQYF. DNA of the CDR3: TGTGCCAGCAGCGTCGGCGGGGGAACCTACGAGCAGTACTTC. The chain joins TRBV9 to TRBJ2-7, with 7 positions matching TRBD2. This CDR3 is built from 14 residues. The germline CDR1 and CDR2 sequences are SGDLS and YYNGEE. The J segment lost 2 bases and the V segment lost 2 bases, leaving 4 bases of the junction unmatched.

The table lists this clone with a few counts. The chain carries TRBV6-6 and TRBJ2-7; tentative D call: TRBD2 (6 bases). The V and J ends lost 6 bases and 0 bases respectively, with 12 bases between them. The germline V gene encodes CDR1 MNHNY and CDR2 SVGAGI (reference sequence). The CDR3 is 14 residues long. The CDR3 DNA reads TGTGCCAGCAGCCCCCCCGGGGGCTCCTACGAGCAGTACTTC. Its translation is CASSPPGGSYEQYF.

The J gene is TRBJ1-1, the V gene TRBV20-1; D remains ambiguous. From germline, CDR1 is DFQATT and CDR2 SNEGSKA (reference sequence). The V and J ends lost 3 bases and 7 bases respectively, with 6 bases between them. The length of the CDR3 is 10 residues. As DNA, the CDR3 is TGCAGTGCTAGGGCGGGTGAAGCTTTCTTT. Amino acids: CSARAGEAFF.

The V call is TRBV27, the J call TRBJ1-2; tentative D call: TRBD1 (5 bases). The germline gives CDR1 MNHEY, CDR2 SMNVEV (reference sequence). The CDR3 runs 11 residues. Trimming took off 5 bases at V and 8 bases at J, with 9 bases between the two ends. The CDR3 here is CASSGATGYTF. Here the CDR3 DNA reads TGTGCCAGCAGTGGGGCAACCGGCTACACCTTC.